One and the same sample provided the 22 T cell receptor beta chains below, sequenced in a study of T cell responses to AZD1222 COVID-19 vaccine. Clones were read by immunoSEQ multiplex PCR, and TCRdb kept only the in-frame ones, dropping some. The sample lists fewer than 300,000 clones, approximately 93% occurring once. The input for sequencing was peripheral blood, taken on day 0 of AZD1222 vaccination. Receptor source: an adult in good health.

The V and J genes are TRBV28 and TRBJ1-4; maybe TRBD1 (5 bases). CDR3 size: 14 residues. Germline V gene data show CDR1 as MDHEN and CDR2 as SYDVKM. The ends were cut back, 3 bases at V and 7 bases at J, with 12 bases in the middle. As DNA, the CDR3 is TGTGCCAGCAGTTTTCGTCAGGGTGGTGAAAAACTGTTTTTT. This sequence encodes CASSFRQGGEKLFF.

The V gene is TRBV15, the J gene TRBJ2-6; either TRBD1 or TRBD2 may supply D (5 bases each). Trimming stripped 3 bases from V and 2 bases from J, with 14 bases between. Germline CDR1 reads LNHNV; CDR2 reads YYDKDF (reference sequence). This CDR3 contains 17 residues. The chain's CDR3 is CATSREMRGAGANVLTF. The CDR3 coding sequence is TGTGCCACCAGCAGGGAAATGAGGGGAGCTGGGGCCAACGTCCTGACTTTC. Together with reference TRBV15 and TRBJ2-6, the CDR3 gives the full variable domain: DAMVIQNPRYQVTQFGKPVTLSCSQTLNHNVMYWYQQKSSQAPKLLFHYYDKDFNNEADTPDNFQSRRPNTSFCFLDIRSPGLGDTAMYLCATSREMRGAGANVLTFGAGSRLTVL.

V usage is TRBV7-2 and J usage is TRBJ1-2; perhaps TRBD1 as D (6 bases). Germline V gene sequence: CDR1 SGHTA, CDR2 FQGNSA. The CDR3 spans 12 residues. V was shortened by 5 bases and J by 3 bases, with 7 bases between the two germline ends. As DNA, the CDR3 is TGTGCCAGCAGCCGGACAGACTATGGCTACACCTTC. It yields the protein CASSRTDYGYTF.

The V and J genes are TRBV6-5 and TRBJ2-7; D ambiguous. Germline CDR1 reads MNHEY; CDR2 reads SVGAGI. This CDR3 comprises 11 residues. Trimming removed 2 bases at V and 7 bases at J, with 6 bases between. The CDR3 spells CASSYAAEQYF. The CDR3 coding sequence is TGTGCCAGCAGTTACGCGGCAGAGCAGTACTTC.

The chain links TRBV28 to TRBJ1-4; the match to TRBD1 covers 8 bases. The CDR3 is made up of 15 amino acids. The V segment lost 5 bases and the J segment 7 bases; nucleotides outside the gene matches: 9. Germline V lookup: CDR1 MDHEN, CDR2 SYDVKM. The CDR3 protein is CASSGRAGGGEKLFF. The CDR3 DNA is TGTGCCAGCAGTGGAAGGGCAGGGGGCGGTGAAAAACTGTTTTTT.

The chain joins TRBV6-5 to TRBJ2-5; TRBD2 matches 8 bases. J was trimmed by 2 bases and V by 6 bases; bases with no gene match: 8. The CDR3 loop spans 15 amino acids. CDR1 and CDR2 from the germline V gene are MNHEY and SVGAGI. The CDR3 loop is CASSLTPGGQETQYF. CDR3 nucleotide sequence: TGTGCCAGCAGCCTAACCCCGGGAGGGCAAGAGACCCAGTACTTC.

CDR3 in amino acids: CASTLGREKTQYF. The DNA for the CDR3 is TGTGCCAGCACTCTTGGAAGGGAAAAGACCCAGTACTTC. The rearrangement links TRBV28 to TRBJ2-5; D is unclear. Trimming shortened V by 7 bases and J by 6 bases, and 15 bases separated the two germline ends. The CDR3 length is 13 residues. Germline V lookup: CDR1 MDHEN, CDR2 SYDVKM.

The CDR3 DNA sequence: TGTGCCAGCAGTTCGGCGGATGGGGCAACTAATGAAAAACTGTTTTTT. Amino acids: CASSSADGATNEKLFF. The rearrangement uses TRBV28 and TRBJ1-4; unclear D gene. V lost 4 bases to trimming and J lost 0 bases, with 12 bases between them. The CDR3 totals 16 residues. Germline CDR1 is MDHEN and CDR2 is SYDVKM.

In the case of this clone: This CDR3 is also generated by other DNA sequences in the sample. This rearrangement joins TRBV19 to TRBJ2-7; TRBD1 matches 11 bases. The CDR3 totals 13 residues. CDR1 is LNHDA, CDR2 SQIVND, per germline (reference sequence). Trimming removed 6 bases from V and 6 bases from J; junction bases left unmatched: 4. This CDR3 reads CASSPGTGGEQYF. CDR3 in DNA: TGTGCCAGTAGCCCCGGGACAGGGGGCGAGCAGTACTTC.

The V and J genes are TRBV3-1 (or the pseudogene TRBV3-2) and TRBJ2-6, with D uncertain. Germline CDR1 and CDR2: LGHDT and YNNKEL (reference sequence). The CDR3 extends over 13 amino acids. Trimming pared 9 bases from V and 0 bases from J, leaving 6 bases between. The CDR3 region is CARLHSGANVLTF. The CDR3 region has the DNA TGTGCCAGGTTGCACTCTGGGGCCAACGTCCTGACTTTC.

The V and J genes are TRBV19 and TRBJ2-7, with 7 bases lining up with TRBD1. After removal of 6 bases from V and 5 bases from J, the junction contained 7 bases not matched to a gene. The germline CDR1 and CDR2 sequences are LNHDA and SQIVND (reference sequence). The CDR3 has 13 residues. Written as DNA, the CDR3 is TGTGCCAGTAGGTTCCGGGACAGCGACGAGCAGTACTTC. Translated: CASRFRDSDEQYF.

V is TRBV5-4 and J is TRBJ2-7, with 7 positions matching TRBD2. Trimming took 4 bases from V and 0 from J; bases not matched to a gene: 4. The length of the CDR3 is 14 residues. Germline V lookup: CDR1 SGHNT, CDR2 YYREEE (reference sequence). As DNA, the CDR3 is TGTGCCAGCAGCGAGGGCGGGAGCTCCTACGAGCAGTACTTC. It specifies CASSEGGSSYEQYF.

The chain joins TRBV15 to TRBJ2-5, with 8 bases matching TRBD2. J was trimmed by 5 bases and V by 3 bases; bases with no gene match: 5. CDR1 LNHNV and CDR2 YYDKDF come from the germline V gene (reference sequence). The CDR3 contains 14 residues. In DNA form, the CDR3 reads TGTGCCACCAGCAGCCCGGGGGGGGCCGAGACCCAGTACTTC. This translates into CATSSPGGAETQYF. The variable domain in full, with the rest retrieved from reference TRBV15 and TRBJ2-5, is DAMVIQNPRYQVTQFGKPVTLSCSQTLNHNVMYWYQQKSSQAPKLLFHYYDKDFNNEADTPDNFQSRRPNTSFCFLDIRSPGLGDTAMYLCATSSPGGAETQYFGPGTRLLVL.

V gene TRBV14 combines with J gene TRBJ2-1, with D perhaps matching TRBD1 (5 bases). The V gene lost 1 base and the J gene lost 7 bases, with 8 bases spanning the gap. Germline CDR1 reads SGHDN; CDR2 reads FVKESK. The CDR3 consists of 13 residues. CDR3 region: CASSQARANEQFF. DNA of the CDR3: TGTGCCAGCAGCCAAGCCAGGGCTAATGAGCAGTTCTTC. Filled out from reference TRBV14 and TRBJ2-1, the complete variable domain reads EAGVTQFPSHSVIEKGQTVTLRCDPISGHDNLYWYRRVMGKEIKFLLHFVKESKQDESGMPNNRFLAERTGGTYSTLKVQPAELEDSGVYFCASSQARANEQFFGPGTRLTVL.

This clone was picked up a small number of times. The rearrangement joins TRBV5-1 to TRBJ2-5; D unclear. The CDR3 has 12 residues. The V gene lost 0 bases and the J gene lost 1 base, with 1 base spanning the gap. In germline, CDR1 is SGHRS, CDR2 YFSETQ. The CDR3 loop reads CASSLGQETQYF. Here the CDR3 DNA reads TGCGCCAGCAGCTTGGGCCAAGAGACCCAGTACTTC. Full variable domain (remainder filled in from reference TRBV5-1 and TRBJ2-5): KAGVTQTPRYLIKTRGQQVTLSCSPISGHRSVSWYQQTPGQGLQFLFEYFSETQRNKGNFPGRFSGRQFSNSRSEMNVSTLELGDSALYLCASSLGQETQYFGPGTRLLVL.

The chain uses TRBV27 and TRBJ2-3; TRBD1 matches at 8 bases. V dropped 7 bases and J dropped 1; count of bases not matched to a gene: 4. The CDR3 runs 14 residues. CDR1 and CDR2 (germline): MNHEY, SMNVEV (reference sequence). The CDR3 here is CASTPDRGTDTQYF. The CDR3 nucleotides are TGTGCCAGCACTCCGGACAGGGGCACAGATACGCAGTATTTT.

The rearrangement uses TRBV30 and TRBJ1-2; no firm D call. V was pared by 2 bases and J by 8 bases, with 21 bases between. The CDR3 spans 15 residues. CDR1 and CDR2 (germline): GTSNPN, SVGIG (reference sequence). The CDR3 DNA reads as TGTGCCTGGAGTCCTATCCGAGTGGGAACGGGCGGCTACACCTTC. Its translation is CAWSPIRVGTGGYTF. Supplemented by reference TRBV30 and TRBJ1-2, the full variable domain reads SQTIHQWPATLVQPVGSPLSLECTVEGTSNPNLYWYRQAAGRGLQLLFYSVGIGQISSEVPQNLSASRPQDRQFILSSKKLLLSDSGFYLCAWSPIRVGTGGYTFGSGTRLTVV.

The J gene is TRBJ1-1, the V gene TRBV28; weak D call: TRBD1 (5 bases). Trimming left V 6 bases short and J 4 bases short, with 21 bases between. Germline CDR1 and CDR2: MDHEN and SYDVKM. The CDR3 covers 16 residues. This chain's CDR3 is CASSYHPRGTSTEAFF. As DNA, the CDR3 is TGTGCCAGCAGCTATCATCCTAGGGGAACATCCACTGAAGCTTTCTTT.

The chain joins TRBV2 to TRBJ2-3; D uncertain. The CDR3 is made up of 11 amino acids. Trimming took off 2 bases at V and 7 bases at J, with 4 bases between the two ends. Germline-derived CDR1 and CDR2 are SNHLY and FYNNEI. The CDR3 region is CASSEKYTQYF. CDR3 in DNA: TGTGCCAGCAGTGAAAAATATACGCAGTATTTT.

This rearrangement joins TRBV7-5 to TRBJ1-5; the D call in the table, TRBD1, was not verified against the DNA. TRBV7-5 counts as a pseudogene. CDR3 length: 15 amino acids. The CDR3 is CARSLGRYSNQPQHF. For the CDR3, the DNA is TGTGCCAGAAGCTTAGGCAGATATAGCAATCAGCCCCAGCATTTT.

The V and J genes are TRBV7-2 and TRBJ1-2; TRBD1 might be the D (6 bases). The ends were cut back, 4 bases at V and 8 bases at J, with 17 bases in the middle. The CDR3 extends over 14 amino acids. Germline CDR1 SGHTA, CDR2 FQGNSA. In DNA, the CDR3 is TGTGCCAGCAGCTCGATTCGACAGGCCGAGGGCTACACCTTC. Translation gives CASSSIRQAEGYTF.

The rearrangement uses TRBV28 and TRBJ2-7, with 8 positions matching TRBD1. Trimming cost V 6 bases and J 5 bases; bases outside gene matches: 9. CDR1 and CDR2 (germline): MDHEN, SYDVKM. This CDR3 contains 14 residues. The CDR3 loop reads CASRQGAFWDEQYF. The CDR3 bases are TGTGCCAGCAGGCAGGGGGCTTTTTGGGACGAGCAGTACTTC.